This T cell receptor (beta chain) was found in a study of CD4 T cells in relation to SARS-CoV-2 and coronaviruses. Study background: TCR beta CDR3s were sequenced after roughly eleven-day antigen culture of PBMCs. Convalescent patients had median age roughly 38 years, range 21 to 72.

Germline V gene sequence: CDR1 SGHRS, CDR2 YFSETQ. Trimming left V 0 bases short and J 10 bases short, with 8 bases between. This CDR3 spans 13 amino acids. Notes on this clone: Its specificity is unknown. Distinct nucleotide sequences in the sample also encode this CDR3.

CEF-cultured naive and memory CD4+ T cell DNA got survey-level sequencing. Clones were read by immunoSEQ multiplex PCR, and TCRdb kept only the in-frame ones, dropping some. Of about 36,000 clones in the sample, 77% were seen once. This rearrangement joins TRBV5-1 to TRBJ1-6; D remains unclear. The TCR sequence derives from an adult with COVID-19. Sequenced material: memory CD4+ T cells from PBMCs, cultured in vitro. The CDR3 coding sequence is TGCGCCAGCAGCTTGGCCGGGAGGTCACCCCTCCACTTT. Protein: CASSLAGRSPLHF.